This TCR beta chain was recorded in a study of cytomegalovirus exposure and HLA in healthy donors. As for the study in general: A preliminary data release comprised approximately 85 million unique TCRs obtained from HLA-typed donors. Findings and caveats of the study: The study carried out a later analysis of TCR beta sequences. It associated some 15,000 of them with specific HLA alleles at a false discovery rate of 0.05. A few CMV-associated chains proved CMV antigen-specific in vitro. Segments of the TCR beta V type were, in most cases, productive about 87% or about 30% of the time in an earlier analysis.

13 Jbeta primers and 60 Vbeta primers were used for the PCR. Generated by immunoSEQ multiplex PCR, the TCRdb table keeps only in-frame clones and is missing some. The top ten hold just over 8% of the sample, which has 95,000 to 150,000 clones, approximately 72% seen once. This CDR3 has 16 amino acids. CDR1 LGHNA and CDR2 YSLEER come from the germline V gene. Trimming removed 2 bases from V and 0 bases from J, with 14 bases in between. On this clone itself: No antigen is known for it.

The source is a woman in her thirties or forties in good health and CMV-seropositive. Sequencing input: PBMCs. J is TRBJ2-7 and V is TRBV4-3; no definite D call. CDR3 loop: CASSQLYVGFSYEQYF. The CDR3 coding sequence is TGCGCCAGCAGCCAATTGTACGTGGGCTTCTCCTACGAGCAGTACTTC.